One and the same sample provided the 19 T cell receptor beta chains below, sequenced in a study of T cell repertoires in aging, cancer and after chemotherapy. Rearranged V-D-J TRB sequences were amplified with a mixed TRB-A/B primer pool. TCRdb fed the multiplex PCR reads into MiXCR, producing one record per CDR3 protein. This sample carries about 850 distinct CDR3 sequences, 20% to 25% of them seen once, and the ten largest clones take around 41%. TCR beta rearrangements were amplified from peripheral blood genomic DNA. Sequenced input: blood. The receptors here all came from a human donor with a blood cancer.

This clonotype was recorded a few times. V and J are TRBV4-3 and TRBJ2-7; D call uncertain. Between the trimmed V and J ends, which lost 0 bases and 1 base, there was a span of 19 bases. Germline V CDR1 and CDR2: LGHNA, YSLEER. There are 18 residues in the CDR3. The CDR3 loop reads CASSQDALEAELSYEQYF. CDR3 nucleotides: TGCGCCAGCAGCCAAGATGCCCTCGAGGCAGAACTATCCTACGAGCAGTACTTC.

V gene TRBV19 combines with J gene TRBJ2-1; 8 bases map to TRBD2. The junction had 9 bases not matched to a gene; V was cut back by 3 bases and J by 8 bases. There are 15 residues in the CDR3. Germline V gene lookup returns CDR1 LNHDA and CDR2 SQIVND (reference sequence). The CDR3 here is CASSILGLVDYEQFF. The CDR3 nucleotides read TGTGCCAGTAGTATCCTGGGACTAGTTGACTATGAGCAGTTCTTC.

This clonotype is labeled as medium-sized. The rearrangement joins TRBV19 to TRBJ2-5; TRBD2 agrees at 15 bases. Germline V gene sequence: CDR1 LNHDA, CDR2 SQIVND (reference sequence). This CDR3 contains 16 residues. V was pared by 4 bases and J by 5 bases, with 5 bases of the junction left unmatched. CDR3: CASSRGTSGRSETQYF. As DNA, the CDR3 is TGTGCCAGTAGTAGGGGGACTAGCGGGAGGTCGGAGACCCAGTACTTC.

CDR3 in amino acids: CASKYGGGGNTEAFF. Written as DNA, the CDR3 is TGTGCCAGCAAGTATGGCGGGGGCGGGAACACTGAAGCTTTCTTT. The chain is built from TRBV2 and TRBJ1-1; the D gene is possibly TRBD1 (6 bases). The CDR3 spans 15 residues. CDR1 SNHLY and CDR2 FYNNEI come from the germline V gene. V shed 7 bases and J shed 1 base, with 16 bases lying between them. The entire variable domain, with the rest obtained from reference TRBV2 and TRBJ1-1, is as follows: EPEVTQTPSHQVTQMGQEVILRCVPISNHLYFYWYRQILGQKVEFLVSFYNNEISEKSEIFDDQFSVERPDGSNFTLKIRSTKLEDSAMYFCASKYGGGGNTEAFFGQGTRLTVV.

This clonotype is categorized as medium-sized. V and J are TRBV5-3 and TRBJ1-1; 11 nucleotides match TRBD1. TRBV5-3 is an ORF, with its function uncertain. The junction had 3 bases not matched to a gene; V was cut back by 0 bases and J by 5 bases. The CDR3 is 15 amino acids. This CDR3 is CARSLGTGGATEAFF. CDR3 in DNA: TGTGCCAGAAGCTTGGGGACAGGGGGCGCGACTGAAGCTTTCTTT.

The chain recombines TRBV19 with TRBJ2-1; 11 bases are a match to TRBD2. The CDR3 covers 15 residues. With V trimmed by 3 bases and J by 3 bases, 1 base remained unmatched. Germline CDR1 and CDR2: LNHDA and SQIVND (reference sequence). CDR3 amino acids: CASSIGTSGYNEQFF. The CDR3 DNA reads as TGTGCCAGTAGTATCGGGACTAGCGGCTACAATGAGCAGTTCTTC.

The chain couples TRBV15 to TRBJ2-2; D possibly corresponds to TRBD1 (6 bases). CDR1 is LNHNV and CDR2 is YYDKDF in the germline V gene (reference sequence). Deletions cut 2 bases from V and 6 bases from J, with 10 bases between. The CDR3 loop spans 14 amino acids. This chain's CDR3 is CATSRRDISGELFF. As DNA, the CDR3 is TGTGCCACCAGCAGAAGGGACATCTCCGGGGAGCTGTTTTTT.

This clonotype is judged medium-sized. The chain uses TRBV5-5 and TRBJ1-2; 9 bases are shared with TRBD1. From germline, CDR1 is SGHKS and CDR2 YYEKEE (reference sequence). With V trimmed by 5 bases and J by 1 base, 3 bases remained unmatched. This CDR3 has 14 amino acids. The CDR3 spells CASSPDRGNYGYTF. The CDR3 DNA sequence: TGTGCCAGCAGTCCGGACAGGGGTAACTATGGCTACACCTTC.

The gene calls are TRBV27 and TRBJ2-7; 9 nucleotides line up with TRBD2. The CDR3 sequence is 15 residues long. The germline V gene has CDR1 MNHEY and CDR2 SMNVEV (reference sequence). V gave up 6 bases and J gave up 7 bases; unmatched junction bases: 13. DNA for the CDR3: TGTGCCAGCAGATTAGTAGCGGGAGTTCCCCGGGAGCAGTACTTC. Amino acid sequence: CASRLVAGVPREQYF.

In this sample, this clonotype turned up a few times. The rearrangement links TRBV28 to TRBJ2-7, with D possibly being TRBD1 (5 bases). V was clipped by 5 bases and J by 0 bases, with 14 bases between them. The CDR3 has 15 residues. Germline V gene lookup returns CDR1 MDHEN and CDR2 SYDVKM. The CDR3 sequence: CASSLASTDSYEQYF. As DNA, the CDR3 is TGTGCCAGCAGTCTCGCCTCGACAGACTCCTACGAGCAGTACTTC.

This clonotype is classed as medium-sized. The J gene is TRBJ1-1, the V gene TRBV18, with unresolved D. Trimming left V 6 bases short and J 7 bases short, with 15 bases between. CDR3 length: 13 amino acids. CDR1 KGHSH and CDR2 LQKENI come from the germline V gene. The chain's CDR3 is CASSPGYNGEAFF. CDR3 bases: TGTGCCAGCTCGCCCGGCTATAACGGTGAAGCTTTCTTT.

By share of the sample, this clonotype is large (0.1 to 1%). The V and J genes are TRBV7-9 and TRBJ2-1; no definite D call. Germline V CDR1 and CDR2: SEHNR, FQNEAQ (reference sequence). This CDR3 is 12 amino acids long. Trimming removed 2 bases from V and 8 bases from J, with 7 bases in between. The CDR3 spells CASSLRWDEQFF. CDR3 coding DNA: TGTGCCAGCAGCTTAAGGTGGGATGAGCAGTTCTTC.

By sample share, this clonotype is large. This CDR3 is CASSPGLVDYEQFF. For the CDR3, the DNA is TGTGCCAGCAGCCCGGGACTAGTTGACTATGAGCAGTTCTTC. The gene calls are TRBV6-1 and TRBJ2-1; 8 bases map to TRBD2. Germline V gives CDR1 MNHNS, CDR2 SASEGT. The trim removed 6 bases at V and 8 bases at J, leaving 9 bases unmatched. This CDR3 is 14 amino acids long.

This clonotype is labeled as large. The V and J genes are TRBV6-2 or TRBV6-3 and TRBJ2-5, with TRBD1 as a possible D gene (5 bases). The CDR3 sequence is 13 residues long. Germline CDR1 and CDR2: MNHEY and SVGEGT. Trimming took off 6 bases at V and 5 bases at J, with 13 bases between the two ends. CDR3 protein: CASRNGAGETQYF. CDR3 nucleotide sequence: TGTGCCAGCAGAAATGGGGCTGGCGAGACCCAGTACTTC.

By proportion, this clonotype is large. This rearrangement joins TRBV29-1 to TRBJ2-2; D is unresolved. Germline lookup yields CDR1 SQVTM and CDR2 ANQGSEA. There are 14 residues in the CDR3. The V gene lost 3 bases and the J gene lost 5 bases, with 13 bases spanning the gap. CDR3 loop: CSVDSDRATGELFF. The CDR3 DNA is TGCAGCGTTGATAGTGATAGGGCGACCGGGGAGCTGTTTTTT.

This clonotype is medium-sized in the sample. The chain is built from TRBV5-1 and TRBJ2-5; TRBD2 is a possible D gene (5 bases). V dropped 1 base and J dropped 3 bases, with 7 bases sitting between them. There are 13 residues in the CDR3. Germline V gene lookup returns CDR1 SGHRS and CDR2 YFSETQ. CDR3 sequence reads: CASSLSGEETQYF. The CDR3 region has the DNA TGCGCCAGCAGCTTGTCCGGGGAAGAGACCCAGTACTTC.

This clonotype is labeled medium-sized. The chain joins TRBV20-1 to TRBJ2-5; D unclear. The germline V and J ends were trimmed by 0 bases and 1 base, with 3 bases remaining between them. CDR1 is DFQATT and CDR2 is SNEGSKA in the germline V gene (reference sequence). The CDR3 runs to 12 residues. The CDR3 is CSARDRQETQYF. DNA for the CDR3: TGCAGTGCTAGAGACCGCCAAGAGACCCAGTACTTC.

By share of the sample, this clonotype is medium-sized. The J gene is TRBJ2-1, the V gene TRBV20-1; 7 nucleotides align to TRBD2. V was clipped by 1 base and J by 11 bases; unmatched bases: 14. Germline-derived CDR1 and CDR2 are DFQATT and SNEGSKA (reference sequence). There are 15 residues in the CDR3. As DNA, the CDR3 is TGCAGTGCTAGAGCGCTAGCGGAGCACATTGGTCAGCAGTTCTTC. This translates into CSARALAEHIGQQFF.

The V gene is TRBV7-2, the J gene TRBJ1-1; no reliable D call. V was clipped by 1 base and J by 2 bases, with 14 bases between them. Germline CDR1 is SGHTA and CDR2 is FQGNSA. The CDR3 is 16 residues long. CDR3 residues: CASSLVEVKINTEAFF. DNA of the CDR3: TGTGCCAGCAGCTTAGTGGAAGTAAAAATAAACACTGAAGCTTTCTTT.